What follows are 8 T cell receptor beta chains derived from one specimen sequenced in a study of blood T cell repertoires in COVID-19. Sequenced by immunoSEQ multiplex PCR; TCRdb stores in-frame clones only, minus some. The data contain about 36,000 clones, about nine tenths of them singletons. The sequencing input was peripheral blood. The receptors stem from a human donor in a cohort sampled during active COVID-19.

This chain connects TRBV5-1 to TRBJ2-1; 7 nucleotides agree with TRBD1. Germline CDR1 reads SGHRS; CDR2 reads YFSETQ. The CDR3 spans 15 residues. J gave up 1 base and V 4 bases, and 5 bases lay outside the gene matches. CDR3 DNA: TGCGCCAGCAGCCCTCGGGACAGATCCTACAATGAGCAGTTCTTC. This gives the protein CASSPRDRSYNEQFF.

The rearrangement joins TRBV28 to TRBJ2-2, with 12 positions matching TRBD2. The CDR3 covers 16 residues. CDR1 is MDHEN, CDR2 SYDVKM, per germline. V trimming: 11 bases; J trimming: 6 bases; junction bases outside the gene matches: 13. CDR3 residues: CAGSGGTSGLAGELFF. The CDR3 nucleotides are TGTGCCGGGAGCGGGGGGACTAGCGGGTTGGCCGGGGAGCTGTTTTTT.

The chain has TRBV20-1 and TRBJ2-1, with a tentative D call TRBD2 (5 bases). The CDR3 is 11 amino acids. V was clipped by 3 bases and J by 13 bases, with 13 bases between them. The germline gives CDR1 DFQATT, CDR2 SNEGSKA (reference sequence). Written as DNA, the CDR3 is TGCAGTGCTAGGAGTACCCGGGGACAGTTCTTC. Protein: CSARSTRGQFF.

This rearrangement joins TRBV29-1 to TRBJ1-1, with TRBD1 matching over 7 bases. CDR3 length equals 14 residues. Unmatched junction bases numbered 4, after V lost 2 bases and J lost 1 base. CDR1 is SQVTM, CDR2 ANQGSEA, per germline. CDR3 protein: CSVEKGQPNTEAFF. The CDR3 nucleotides are TGCAGCGTTGAAAAGGGACAGCCGAACACTGAAGCTTTCTTT.

The chain recombines TRBV6-2 or TRBV6-3 with TRBJ1-2, with D perhaps matching TRBD1 (5 bases). CDR1 is MNHEY and CDR2 is SVGEGT in the germline V gene. Trimming took off 5 bases at V and 8 bases at J, with 15 bases between the two ends. The CDR3 sequence is 13 residues long. CDR3 DNA: TGTGCCAGCAGTGCCGGGACTCCAGGAGGCTACACCTTC. Amino acids: CASSAGTPGGYTF.

The genes are TRBV7-2 and TRBJ2-7; 8 nucleotides align to TRBD2. Germline CDR1 and CDR2: SGHTA and FQGNSA. Trimming removed 5 bases from V and 0 bases from J; junction bases left unmatched: 6. This CDR3 is 15 amino acids long. CDR3 residues: CASSRSGGDSYEQYF. CDR3 nucleotides: TGTGCCAGCAGCCGCAGCGGGGGCGACTCCTACGAGCAGTACTTC.

The genes are TRBV6-5 and TRBJ1-6, with TRBD1 identical over 7 bases. The J segment lost 2 bases and the V segment lost 6 bases, leaving 1 base of the junction unmatched. The CDR3 has 14 residues. The V gene's germline CDR1 is MNHEY and CDR2 SVGAGI. The CDR3 reads CASRGTAYNSPLHF. CDR3 DNA sequence: TGTGCCAGCAGAGGGACAGCCTATAATTCACCCCTCCACTTT.

This chain connects TRBV3-1 (or the pseudogene TRBV3-2) to TRBJ2-1; 7 bases align to TRBD1. The CDR3 is 15 residues long. CDR1 and CDR2 (germline): LGHDT, YNNKEL (reference sequence). Trimming removed 0 bases from V and 3 bases from J; junction bases left unmatched: 2. The CDR3 sequence: CASSQEPGGYNEQFF. The CDR3 DNA reads as TGTGCCAGCAGCCAAGAACCAGGGGGCTACAATGAGCAGTTCTTC.